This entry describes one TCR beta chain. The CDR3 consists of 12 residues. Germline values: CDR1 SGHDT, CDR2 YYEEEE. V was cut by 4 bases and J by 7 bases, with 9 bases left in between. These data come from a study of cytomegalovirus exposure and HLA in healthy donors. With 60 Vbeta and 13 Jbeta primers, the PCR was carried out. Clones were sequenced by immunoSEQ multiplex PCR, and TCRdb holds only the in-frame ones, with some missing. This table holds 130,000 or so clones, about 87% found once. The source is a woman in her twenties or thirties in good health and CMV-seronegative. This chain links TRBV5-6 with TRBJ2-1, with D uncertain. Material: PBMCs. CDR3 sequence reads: CASSPSRNEQFF. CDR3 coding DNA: TGTGCCAGCAGCCCCTCTCGGAATGAGCAGTTCTTC.